These 23 T cell receptor beta chains came from one sample sequenced in a study of cytomegalovirus exposure and HLA in healthy donors. The PCR was carried out with 60 Vbeta primers and 13 Jbeta primers. Assay: immunoSEQ multiplex PCR; the TCRdb copy retains only in-frame clones and omits some. Counted here are about 300,000 clones, 86% occurring once; the ten biggest clones make up 3.5% to 4%. Material: PBMCs. The source is a man between 40 and 49 years old in good health and CMV-seropositive.

The chain combines TRBV5-6 with TRBJ2-2; TRBD2 matches 8 bases. Germline assignment: CDR1 SGHDT and CDR2 YYEEEE. This CDR3 has 16 residues. J gave up 2 bases and V 4 bases, and 7 bases lay outside the gene matches. CDR3 coding DNA: TGTGCCAGCAGCCCCAGGACTAGCTTAAACACCGGGGAGCTGTTTTTT. Translation gives CASSPRTSLNTGELFF.

This clone was observed a few times. The chain employs TRBV2 and TRBJ1-1, with D maybe TRBD1 (5 bases). Germline CDR1 reads SNHLY; CDR2 reads FYNNEI. The CDR3 totals 13 residues. Trimming cost V 6 bases and J 2 bases, with 10 bases left between them. DNA of the CDR3: TGTGCCAGCAGGGCGACAGTAAACACTGAAGCTTTCTTT. Protein: CASRATVNTEAFF.

This chain links TRBV29-1 with TRBJ2-1; 13 nucleotides match TRBD2. V shed 0 bases and J 13 bases; nucleotides not matched to a gene: 12. The CDR3 loop spans 16 amino acids. Germline CDR1 reads SQVTM; CDR2 reads ANQGSEA. This CDR3 is CSVEDSGLAGVGRQFF. The CDR3 region has the DNA TGCAGCGTTGAAGATAGTGGACTAGCGGGAGTGGGGCGACAGTTCTTC.

V gene TRBV2 combines with J gene TRBJ2-5; D is perhaps TRBD1 (5 bases). The CDR3 loop spans 12 amino acids. CDR1 and CDR2 (germline): SNHLY, FYNNEI. Trimming took 5 bases from V and 4 from J, leaving 8 bases between them. Written as DNA, the CDR3 is TGTGCCAGCAGTCAGGGTGGAGAGACCCAGTACTTC. Amino acid sequence: CASSQGGETQYF.

The chain recombines TRBV6-4 with TRBJ1-5, with D unresolved. This CDR3 spans 15 amino acids. CDR1 is MRHNA and CDR2 is SNTAGT in the germline V gene. Trimming took 4 bases from V and 3 from J, leaving 13 bases between them. The CDR3 nucleotides are TGTGCCAGCAGTGGAGGGAGCATACCCAATCAGCCCCAGCATTTT. This translates into CASSGGSIPNQPQHF.

The chain combines TRBV9 with TRBJ2-1; TRBD2 aligns across 7 bases. This CDR3 contains 15 residues. Trimming took 0 bases from V and 2 from J; bases not matched to a gene: 2. Germline loops: CDR1 SGDLS, CDR2 YYNGEE. CDR3: CASSVGGGTYNEQFF. Written as DNA, the CDR3 is TGTGCCAGCAGCGTAGGGGGGGGAACCTACAATGAGCAGTTCTTC.

This chain links TRBV6-6 with TRBJ1-5; 10 positions agree with TRBD1. The length of the CDR3 is 16 residues. The J segment lost 2 bases and the V segment lost 6 bases, leaving 7 bases of the junction unmatched. The germline CDR1 and CDR2 sequences are MNHNY and SVGAGI (reference sequence). The CDR3 DNA is TGTGCCAGCAGCCAAGACAGGGGGCGAGGCAATCAGCCCCAGCATTTT. Protein product: CASSQDRGRGNQPQHF.

This clone occurred a few times. V and J are TRBV6-1 and TRBJ1-5; 10 bases align to TRBD1. Germline V gene data show CDR1 as MNHNS and CDR2 as SASEGT. CDR3 size: 19 residues. V was clipped by 2 bases and J by 2 bases; unmatched bases: 12. The DNA of the CDR3 is TGTGCCAGCAGTGAACTCCTGCTGTACGGGACAGGGGGCAATCAGCCCCAGCATTTT. It yields the protein CASSELLLYGTGGNQPQHF.

This chain joins TRBV11-3 and TRBJ1-5; no clear D gene. Looked up from germline, CDR1 is SGHNT and CDR2 is YENEEA. V gave up 2 bases and J gave up 4 bases, with 3 bases separating them. CDR3 length: 12 residues. CDR3 DNA: TGTGCCAGCAGCTTACAGAATCAGCCCCAGCATTTT. It encodes CASSLQNQPQHF. Using reference TRBV11-3 and TRBJ1-5 for the parts outside the CDR3, the full variable domain is EAGVVQSPRYKIIEKKQPVAFWCNPISGHNTLYWYLQNLGQGPELLIRYENEEAVDDSQLPKDRFSAERLKGVDSTLKIQPAELGDSAVYLCASSLQNQPQHFGDGTRLSIL.

V gene TRBV6-1 combines with J gene TRBJ1-4; D gene unclear. V lost 1 base, J lost 6 bases, and 9 bases lay in between. CDR3 length: 14 amino acids. CDR1 and CDR2 (germline): MNHNS, SASEGT. CDR3 protein: CASSEDPRYEKLFF. CDR3 DNA sequence: TGTGCCAGCAGTGAAGACCCACGGTATGAAAAACTGTTTTTT.

This rearrangement joins TRBV28 to TRBJ1-5; 12 bases match TRBD1. The germline gives CDR1 MDHEN, CDR2 SYDVKM. This CDR3 contains 19 residues. V was pared by 4 bases and J by 0 bases, with 10 bases of the junction left unmatched. The CDR3 DNA follows: TGTGCCAGCAGTTATTCCGGGACAGGGGGCCCATATAGCAATCAGCCCCAGCATTTT. Protein: CASSYSGTGGPYSNQPQHF.

The genes are TRBV11-2 and TRBJ2-7, with 9 bases fitting TRBD2. After removal of 5 bases from V and 3 bases from J, the junction contained 8 bases not matched to a gene. Germline assignment: CDR1 SGHAT and CDR2 FQNNGV. The CDR3 has 15 residues. For the CDR3, the DNA is TGTGCCAGCAGCGTATTTAGCGGGAGCTTCTACGAGCAGTACTTC. It encodes CASSVFSGSFYEQYF.

This rearrangement joins TRBV7-9 to TRBJ2-7; TRBD1 matches at 11 bases. The CDR3 has 18 residues. V trimming: 1 base; J trimming: 2 bases; junction bases outside the gene matches: 10. The germline gives CDR1 SEHNR, CDR2 FQNEAQ (reference sequence). CDR3 region: CASSLEGWSGQGAYEQYF. DNA for the CDR3: TGTGCCAGCAGCTTAGAAGGTTGGTCGGGACAGGGGGCCTACGAGCAGTACTTC.

V usage is TRBV19 and J usage is TRBJ2-1, with 8 bases matching TRBD1. V was pared by 6 bases and J by 2 bases, with 6 bases of the junction left unmatched. From germline, CDR1 is LNHDA and CDR2 SQIVND (reference sequence). This CDR3 spans 15 amino acids. The chain's CDR3 is CASRRQGPTYNEQFF. CDR3 DNA: TGTGCCAGTAGGCGACAGGGGCCGACCTACAATGAGCAGTTCTTC.

The rearrangement uses TRBV28 and TRBJ2-7, with 10 positions matching TRBD1. This CDR3 contains 14 residues. From germline, CDR1 is MDHEN and CDR2 SYDVKM. V lost 3 bases to trimming and J lost 6 bases; unmatched junction nucleotides: 5. This chain's CDR3 is CASSFHRDRGEQYF. CDR3 sequence (DNA): TGTGCCAGCAGTTTCCACCGGGACAGGGGCGAGCAGTACTTC.

The chain uses TRBV18 and TRBJ1-4, with D possibly TRBD1 on 5 matching bases. CDR1 and CDR2 (germline): KGHSH, LQKENI. The CDR3 is 15 residues long. V was trimmed by 3 bases and J by 0 bases, leaving 8 bases between them. In nucleotides, the CDR3 is TGTGCCAGCTCACCCGGGGGGACAACTAATGAAAAACTGTTTTTT. It encodes CASSPGGTTNEKLFF.

As regards this clone: The germline gene is not matched at one end of the junction; a read error may be the cause. This chain joins TRBV19 and TRBJ2-1; 7 bases map to TRBD2. This CDR3 region has 16 residues. The germline CDR1 and CDR2 sequences are LNHDA and SQIVND (reference sequence). The CDR3 region has the DNA TGTGCCAGTAGCATAGGATGGCGGGAGATGAGGAATGAGCAGTTCTTC. Encoded protein: CASSIGWREMRNEQFF.

V gene TRBV5-1 combines with J gene TRBJ2-7; 13 nucleotides align to TRBD2. This CDR3 has 15 residues. Per the germline V gene, CDR1 is SGHRS and CDR2 is YFSETQ. The V gene end was trimmed by 3 bases and the J gene end by 6 bases; junction bases not matched to a gene: 6. The DNA for the CDR3 is TGCGCCAGCAGCTATACACTAGCGGGAGGGGGCGAGCAGTACTTC. It is translated as CASSYTLAGGGEQYF.

The chain joins TRBV4-2 to TRBJ2-5; TRBD2 agrees at 8 bases. J was trimmed by 5 bases and V by 1 base; bases with no gene match: 12. The CDR3 is 17 amino acids. CDR1 is LGHNA, CDR2 YNFKEQ, per germline. The CDR3 protein is CASSQAGAGVYGETQYF. The CDR3 nucleotides are TGTGCCAGCAGCCAAGCGGGAGCGGGAGTGTATGGGGAGACCCAGTACTTC.

This chain links TRBV5-1 with TRBJ2-1; 8 bases fit TRBD2. Germline lookup yields CDR1 SGHRS and CDR2 YFSETQ. Unmatched junction bases numbered 8, after V lost 2 bases and J lost 7 bases. The CDR3 length is 15 residues. As DNA, the CDR3 is TGCGCCAGCAGCTTTCGAGCGGGAGACGGGAATGAGCAGTTCTTC. It specifies CASSFRAGDGNEQFF.

This sequence joins TRBV5-6 and TRBJ1-3; perhaps TRBD1 as D (5 bases). V dropped 2 bases and J dropped 0 bases, with 15 bases sitting between them. The CDR3 covers 17 residues. CDR1 is SGHDT and CDR2 is YYEEEE in the germline V gene. CDR3 in amino acids: CASSLFDQGFSGNTIYF. CDR3 nucleotide sequence: TGTGCCAGCAGCTTATTTGATCAGGGCTTCTCTGGAAACACCATATATTTT.

The chain carries TRBV7-9 and TRBJ2-7; TRBD2 aligns across 7 bases. This CDR3 has 14 residues. Losses at the gene ends were 4 bases for V and 2 bases for J; bases not matched to a gene: 5. Germline values: CDR1 SEHNR, CDR2 FQNEAQ (reference sequence). This chain's CDR3 is CASSSQAGTYEQYF. The CDR3 nucleotides read TGTGCCAGCAGCTCGCAAGCGGGAACCTACGAGCAGTACTTC.

The genes are TRBV7-9 and TRBJ2-5; 7 positions match TRBD1. The end of the DNA is better explained by TRBJ2-7, so the J call may be wrong. This CDR3 is built from 13 residues. Germline loops: CDR1 SEHNR, CDR2 FQNEAQ (reference sequence). The CDR3, as DNA: TGTGCCAGCAGCCCGACAGGGACCTACGAGCAGTACTTC. Encoded protein: CASSPTGTYEQYF.